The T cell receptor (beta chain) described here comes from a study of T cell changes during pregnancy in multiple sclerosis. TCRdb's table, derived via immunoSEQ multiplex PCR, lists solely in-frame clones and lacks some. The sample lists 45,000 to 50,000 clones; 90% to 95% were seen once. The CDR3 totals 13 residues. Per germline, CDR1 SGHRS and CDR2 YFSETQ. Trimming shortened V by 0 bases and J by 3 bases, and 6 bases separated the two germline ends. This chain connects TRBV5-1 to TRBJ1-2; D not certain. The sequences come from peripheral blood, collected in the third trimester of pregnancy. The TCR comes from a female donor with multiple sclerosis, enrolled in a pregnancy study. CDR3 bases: TGCGCCAGCAGCTTGGATGTCGACTATGGCTACACCTTC. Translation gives CASSLDVDYGYTF. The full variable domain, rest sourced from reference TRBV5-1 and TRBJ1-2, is KAGVTQTPRYLIKTRGQQVTLSCSPISGHRSVSWYQQTPGQGLQFLFEYFSETQRNKGNFPGRFSGRQFSNSRSEMNVSTLELGDSALYLCASSLDVDYGYTFGSGTRLTVV.